The 5 T cell receptor beta chains below were found in one sample sequenced in a study of T cells after yellow fever vaccination. Each CDR3 protein gets one entry after TCRdb re-called the 5' RACE reads with MiXCR. This sample has about 510,000 distinct CDR3 sequences, with 21% found just once. The sequenced sample was PBMCs, obtained about 21 days after the first yellow fever vaccination. These receptors all stem from a man aged 18 to 35 who received the YFV17D yellow fever vaccine.

V is TRBV6-5 and J is TRBJ2-5, with TRBD1 matching 9 bases. CDR1 is MNHEY, CDR2 SVGAGI, per germline. This CDR3 comprises 14 residues. With 4 bases clipped from V and 3 bases from J, the junction kept 3 bases outside the gene matches. CDR3 protein: CASSSRTGEETQYF. The CDR3 nucleotides are TGTGCCAGCAGTTCCCGGACAGGGGAAGAGACCCAGTACTTC.

Only a few counts were recorded for this clonotype. The rearrangement joins TRBV28 to TRBJ1-1, with 8 bases identical to TRBD1. The CDR3 has 14 residues. The junction had 4 bases not matched to a gene; V was cut back by 4 bases and J by 3 bases. Per germline, CDR1 MDHEN and CDR2 SYDVKM. The CDR3 DNA sequence: TGTGCCAGCAGTTCCGGACAGGGTGACACTGAAGCTTTCTTT. It yields the protein CASSSGQGDTEAFF.

This clonotype has more than one count but fewer than ten. This sequence joins TRBV7-9 and TRBJ2-7; weak D call: TRBD2 (8 bases). Germline V gene sequence: CDR1 SEHNR, CDR2 FQNEAQ (reference sequence). There are 16 residues in the CDR3. Trimming stripped 1 base from V and 3 bases from J, with 16 bases between. The CDR3 sequence is CASSLGRGGTDYEQYF. In nucleotides, the CDR3 is TGTGCCAGCAGCTTAGGTCGCGGGGGGACAGACTACGAGCAGTACTTC. Combining the CDR3 with reference TRBV7-9 and TRBJ2-7 gives the whole variable domain DTGVSQNPRHKITKRGQNVTFRCDPISEHNRLYWYRQTLGQGPEFLTYFQNEAQLEKSRLLSDRFSAERPKGSFSTLEIQRTEQGDSAMYLCASSLGRGGTDYEQYFGPGTRLTVT.

The CDR3 loop is CASSPPGQGGHEQYF. The CDR3 bases are TGTGCCAGCTCACCCCCGGGACAGGGAGGCCACGAGCAGTACTTC. The rearrangement links TRBV18 to TRBJ2-7; 9 nucleotides align to TRBD1. Germline lookup yields CDR1 KGHSH and CDR2 LQKENI. V was pared by 3 bases and J by 5 bases, with 8 bases of the junction left unmatched. CDR3 size: 15 residues. Using reference TRBV18 and TRBJ2-7 for the parts outside the CDR3, the full variable domain is NAGVMQNPRHLVRRRGQEARLRCSPMKGHSHVYWYRQLPEEGLKFMVYLQKENIIDESGMPKERFSAEFPKEGPSILRIQQVVRGDSAAYFCASSPPGQGGHEQYFGPGTRLTVT.

The chain joins TRBV4-3 to TRBJ1-4; no clear D gene. V lost 1 base to trimming and J lost 1 base, with 13 bases between them. The CDR3 contains 17 residues. Germline CDR1 is LGHNA and CDR2 is YSLEER. In DNA form, the CDR3 reads TGCGCCAGCAGCCAAGGAGTTTCGGTGGTAACTAATGAAAAACTGTTTTTT. Its translation: CASSQGVSVVTNEKLFF.